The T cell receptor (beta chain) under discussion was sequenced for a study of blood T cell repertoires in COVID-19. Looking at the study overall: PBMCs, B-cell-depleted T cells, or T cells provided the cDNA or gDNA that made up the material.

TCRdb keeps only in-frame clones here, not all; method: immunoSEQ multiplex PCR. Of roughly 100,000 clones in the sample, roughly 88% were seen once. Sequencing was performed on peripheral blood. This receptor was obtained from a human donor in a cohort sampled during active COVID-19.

For the CDR3, the DNA is TGTGCCAGCAGTTACTCGAGAGGGGGTCATCAGCCCCAGCATTTT. Translation: CASSYSRGGHQPQHF. V usage is TRBV6-5 and J usage is TRBJ1-5; a weak D match, TRBD1 (6 bases). This CDR3 contains 15 residues. CDR1 and CDR2 (germline): MNHEY, SVGAGI. Trimming took off 0 bases at V and 5 bases at J, with 11 bases between the two ends.